Following are 30 T cell receptor beta chains from one sample sequenced in a study of blood T cells in healthy people across ages. Then a second PCR, running about 7 to 11 cycles, was carried out with a sample-barcoded 5' primer and a J-beta primer mix. MiXCR was run by TCRdb on the 5' RACE reads, yielding one entry per CDR3 protein. The table has 1.5 million to 1.8 million distinct CDR3 sequences, 40% to 45% seen once. Sample: blood. The receptors derive from a woman aged 18-29 years in good health.

This chain connects TRBV5-1 to TRBJ2-4; D uncertain. The last part of the DNA fits TRBJ2-7 better; the J call may be wrong. This CDR3 spans 14 amino acids. Germline loops: CDR1 SGHRS, CDR2 YFSETQ. The CDR3 coding sequence is TGCGCCAGCAGCTTGAGAGGACGGTACTACGAGCAGTACTTC. Protein: CASSLRGRYYEQYF.

This clonotype was picked up a small number of times. This chain connects TRBV20-1 to TRBJ2-7; 10 nucleotides line up with TRBD1. V trimming: 3 bases; J trimming: 2 bases; junction bases outside the gene matches: 4. Per the germline V gene, CDR1 is DFQATT and CDR2 is SNEGSKA (reference sequence). CDR3 size: 14 residues. CDR3 coding DNA: TGCAGTGCTAGCGGACAGGGGGTCGCCTACGAGCAGTACTTC. The encoded protein is CSASGQGVAYEQYF.

There are many counts of this clonotype. The rearrangement joins TRBV20-1 to TRBJ2-1; 14 bases agree with TRBD2. V shed 3 bases, J shed 3 bases, and the junction held 1 base outside the gene matches. The CDR3 consists of 15 residues. Germline values: CDR1 DFQATT, CDR2 SNEGSKA (reference sequence). The CDR3 reads CSARGTSGGYNEQFF. CDR3 sequence (DNA): TGCAGTGCTAGGGGGACTAGCGGGGGCTACAATGAGCAGTTCTTC.

This clonotype is a singleton in its sample. The chain has TRBV15 and TRBJ1-1, with D unclear. Germline-derived CDR1 and CDR2 are LNHNV and YYDKDF (reference sequence). The V end was cut by 3 bases, the J end by 7 bases, with 12 bases between. The CDR3 consists of 13 residues. The CDR3 loop reads CATSRSLALEAFF. The CDR3 DNA reads TGTGCCACCAGCAGGAGCCTCGCCCTTGAAGCTTTCTTT.

The chain carries TRBV19 and TRBJ2-2; D is unresolved. The CDR3 contains 14 residues. V lost 7 bases to trimming and J lost 5 bases, with 14 bases between them. Looked up from germline, CDR1 is LNHDA and CDR2 is SQIVND (reference sequence). CDR3 sequence reads: CASTLATVTGELFF. CDR3 nucleotide sequence: TGTGCCAGTACCCTTGCGACCGTAACCGGGGAGCTGTTTTTT.

This clonotype showed up just a few times. V and J are TRBV29-1 and TRBJ2-1, with TRBD1 matching 8 bases. CDR3 size: 16 residues. Germline CDR1 and CDR2: SQVTM and ANQGSEA. V was clipped by 6 bases and J by 1 base; unmatched bases: 11. Here the CDR3 reads CSVATGVGSSYNEQFF. The CDR3 region has the DNA TGCAGCGTAGCGACAGGGGTGGGAAGTTCCTACAATGAGCAGTTCTTC.

This sequence joins TRBV6-6 and TRBJ2-3; a weak D match, TRBD2 (5 bases). This CDR3 contains 16 residues. CDR1 and CDR2 (germline): MNHNY, SVGAGI (reference sequence). The V and J ends lost 2 bases and 5 bases respectively, with 17 bases between them. The DNA for the CDR3 is TGTGCCAGCAGTTACCAGGACTCCTTAGCTGTAGATACGCAGTATTTT. This translates into CASSYQDSLAVDTQYF.

This clonotype was counted only a few times. CDR3 sequence: CASSFTSGDTEAFF. DNA of the CDR3: TGCGCCAGCAGCTTTACATCAGGGGACACTGAAGCTTTCTTT. The chain has TRBV5-1 and TRBJ1-1; possible D gene TRBD1, 6 bases. The CDR3 contains 14 residues. In germline, CDR1 is SGHRS, CDR2 YFSETQ. V gave up 2 bases and J gave up 3 bases, with 11 bases separating them. The whole variable domain, remainder taken from reference TRBV5-1 and TRBJ1-1, is KAGVTQTPRYLIKTRGQQVTLSCSPISGHRSVSWYQQTPGQGLQFLFEYFSETQRNKGNFPGRFSGRQFSNSRSEMNVSTLELGDSALYLCASSFTSGDTEAFFGQGTRLTVV.

The chain is built from TRBV10-3 and TRBJ1-1; 8 bases map to TRBD1. V lost 6 bases, J lost 10 bases, and 13 bases stayed unmatched. CDR3 length equals 14 residues. Germline V lookup: CDR1 ENHRY, CDR2 SYGVKD. The CDR3 DNA reads as TGTGCCATCAGCGCGGACAGGGCTACCTCCGGAGCTTTCTTT. This translates into CAISADRATSGAFF.

This sequence joins TRBV6-6 and TRBJ2-3; 10 bases are shared with TRBD2. The CDR3 has 16 residues. The germline V gene has CDR1 MNHNY and CDR2 SVGAGI (reference sequence). The V and J ends lost 7 bases and 3 bases, in that order; junction bases with no gene match: 10. CDR3 nucleotides: TGTGCCAGCACTCGGACTAGCGGTACGGGGACAGATACGCAGTATTTT. This translates into CASTRTSGTGTDTQYF.

To note about this clonotype: An end of the junction does not agree with germline; a read error may underlie this. The V gene is TRBV13, the J gene TRBJ2-1, with 10 bases fitting TRBD2. The length of the CDR3 is 15 residues. Per the germline V gene, CDR1 is PRHDT and CDR2 is FYEKMQ (reference sequence). CDR3 bases: TGTGCCGGCAGCTTAATCAGCGGGGGGGCTCATGAGCAGTTCTTC. Translation: CAGSLISGGAHEQFF.

The J gene is TRBJ2-3, the V gene TRBV15; D uncertain. Trimming removed 5 bases at V and 1 base at J, with 10 bases between. There are 14 residues in the CDR3. Looked up from germline, CDR1 is LNHNV and CDR2 is YYDKDF (reference sequence). CDR3 nucleotides: TGTGCCACCAGCTCTGCCCTCCGCACAGATACGCAGTATTTT. This codes for CATSSALRTDTQYF.

This chain connects TRBV4-3 to TRBJ2-3, with D possibly being TRBD1 (6 bases). This CDR3 contains 17 residues. V gave up 0 bases and J gave up 0 bases, with 13 bases separating them. Germline-derived CDR1 and CDR2 are LGHNA and YSLEER. CDR3 DNA: TGCGCCAGCAGCCAAGACGTCAGGACAGCTAGCACAGATACGCAGTATTTT. Protein sequence: CASSQDVRTASTDTQYF.

V is TRBV4-2 and J is TRBJ2-5; tentatively, D is TRBD1 (5 bases). The CDR3 contains 17 residues. Germline loops: CDR1 LGHNA, CDR2 YNFKEQ. The V gene lost 0 bases and the J gene lost 11 bases, with 25 bases spanning the gap. The CDR3 DNA is TGTGCCAGCAGCCAAGATCTTTTCCGCAGGGTTTACAATGAGCAGTACTTC. It translates to CASSQDLFRRVYNEQYF.

The chain employs TRBV9 and TRBJ2-1, with a possible D match to TRBD2 (5 bases). V lost 0 bases and J 1 base, leaving 11 bases between the germline ends. Germline-derived CDR1 and CDR2 are SGDLS and YYNGEE. This CDR3 has 16 amino acids. The CDR3 bases are TGTGCCAGCAGCGTAGATCTAGCCCGATCCTACAATGAGCAGTTCTTC. This codes for CASSVDLARSYNEQFF. The full variable domain, completed using reference TRBV9 and TRBJ2-1, is DSGVTQTPKHLITATGQRVTLRCSPRSGDLSVYWYQQSLDQGLQFLIQYYNGEERAKGNILERFSAQQFPDLHSELNLSSLELGDSALYFCASSVDLARSYNEQFFGPGTRLTVL.

This clonotype showed up just a few times. The J gene is TRBJ2-3, the V gene TRBV7-2; 13 positions agree with TRBD2. J gave up 14 bases and V 6 bases, and 11 bases lay outside the gene matches. CDR3 length: 14 amino acids. Germline V gene sequence: CDR1 SGHTA, CDR2 FQGNSA. The CDR3 reads CASRPDGTSGTPYF. The CDR3, as DNA: TGTGCCAGCAGACCAGACGGGACTAGCGGGACCCCGTATTTT.

This clonotype was counted between two and nine times. V is TRBV28 and J is TRBJ2-5, with TRBD1 matching 8 bases. In germline, CDR1 is MDHEN, CDR2 SYDVKM. V trimming: 4 bases; J trimming: 4 bases; junction bases outside the gene matches: 5. This CDR3 region has 14 residues. CDR3: CASSWEQGGETQYF. The CDR3 bases are TGTGCCAGCAGTTGGGAACAGGGGGGAGAGACCCAGTACTTC. The entire variable domain, with the rest obtained from reference TRBV28 and TRBJ2-5, is as follows: DVKVTQSSRYLVKRTGEKVFLECVQDMDHENMFWYRQDPGLGLRLIYFSYDVKMKEKGDIPEGYSVSREKKERFSLILESASTNQTSMYLCASSWEQGGETQYFGPGTRLLVL.

The table lists this clonotype with a few counts. The CDR3, as DNA: TGTGCCAGCAGCTTAACCATGGACAGGGTCGCCAATCAGCCCCAGCATTTT. Amino acid sequence: CASSLTMDRVANQPQHF. J is TRBJ1-5 and V is TRBV7-2, with TRBD1 matching 8 bases. Germline trimming cut 2 bases from V and 3 bases from J; bases unmatched to any gene: 9. The germline CDR1 and CDR2 sequences are SGHTA and FQGNSA. This CDR3 is built from 17 residues.

The gene calls are TRBV13 and TRBJ1-2; the D gene is possibly TRBD1 (5 bases). The V end lost 4 bases, the J end lost 4 bases, and 13 bases lay between the germline ends. Per the germline V gene, CDR1 is PRHDT and CDR2 is FYEKMQ (reference sequence). CDR3 length: 14 amino acids. The CDR3 spells CASSYTREGYGYTF. The CDR3 nucleotides read TGTGCCAGCAGCTATACCAGGGAAGGCTATGGCTACACCTTC.

The chain recombines TRBV7-9 with TRBJ2-3; D gene uncertain. Germline V gene sequence: CDR1 SEHNR, CDR2 FQNEAQ (reference sequence). The CDR3 loop spans 13 amino acids. Trimming removed 2 bases at V and 7 bases at J, with 10 bases between. CDR3 DNA: TGTGCCAGCAGCTTAAGCCTGTCGTATACGCAGTATTTT. Translating it yields CASSLSLSYTQYF. Filled out from reference TRBV7-9 and TRBJ2-3, the complete variable domain reads DTGVSQNPRHKITKRGQNVTFRCDPISEHNRLYWYRQTLGQGPEFLTYFQNEAQLEKSRLLSDRFSAERPKGSFSTLEIQRTEQGDSAMYLCASSLSLSYTQYFGPGTRLTVL.

In the case of this clonotype: Possible read error: a much larger clone is one base away. V is TRBV25-1 and J is TRBJ2-1; 10 nucleotides align to TRBD1. The germline V gene has CDR1 MGHDK and CDR2 SYGVNS. This CDR3 contains 15 residues. DNA of the CDR3: TGTGCCAGCAGTCCGGGACAGGGGCCCTACAATAAGCAGTTCTTC. Protein sequence: CASSPGQGPYNKQFF.

The chain is built from TRBV9 and TRBJ2-7, with 11 nucleotides matching TRBD2. The end of the DNA is better explained by TRBJ2-4, so the J call may be wrong. Looked up from germline, CDR1 is SGDLS and CDR2 is YYNGEE. This CDR3 comprises 18 residues. CDR3 in DNA: TGTGCCAGCAGTACCGGGACTAGCGGTGCGGGTGCCAAAAACATTCAGTACTTC. It codes for CASSTGTSGAGAKNIQYF.

This clonotype appeared a few times. The genes are TRBV20-1 and TRBJ1-5; no clear D gene. This CDR3 spans 16 amino acids. The germline gives CDR1 DFQATT, CDR2 SNEGSKA (reference sequence). The V end was cut by 3 bases, the J end by 6 bases, with 21 bases between. The CDR3 spells CSASPWDRGSGQPQHF. Here the CDR3 DNA reads TGCAGTGCTAGCCCCTGGGATAGAGGGTCGGGTCAGCCCCAGCATTTT.

The chain uses TRBV28 and TRBJ2-1, with a possible D match to TRBD2 (5 bases). V was cut by 5 bases and J by 8 bases, with 19 bases left in between. There are 15 residues in the CDR3. The germline V gene encodes CDR1 MDHEN and CDR2 SYDVKM. CDR3 sequence (DNA): TGTGCCAGCAGTCGACCACAGACCGGAGGAGATGAGCAGTTCTTC. Residues: CASSRPQTGGDEQFF.

This clonotype came up a few times. The V and J genes are TRBV9 and TRBJ1-2; D gene ambiguous. Germline V gene sequence: CDR1 SGDLS, CDR2 YYNGEE. This CDR3 spans 15 amino acids. Trimming left V 3 bases short and J 1 base short, with 13 bases between. As DNA, the CDR3 is TGTGCCAGCAGCGCCCAGACCGCTGTTAACTATGGCTACACCTTC. Amino acid sequence: CASSAQTAVNYGYTF.

V gene TRBV19 combines with J gene TRBJ2-7; the match to TRBD1 covers 9 bases. Looked up from germline, CDR1 is LNHDA and CDR2 is SQIVND (reference sequence). The CDR3 loop spans 14 amino acids. V shed 7 bases, J shed 2 bases, and the junction held 6 bases outside the gene matches. The CDR3 coding sequence is TGTGCCAGTAAACCGGACAGGGGAGCCTACGAGCAGTACTTC. Protein: CASKPDRGAYEQYF.

This clonotype was detected only a few times. The chain joins TRBV2 to TRBJ2-7; D not resolved. The CDR3 is made up of 14 amino acids. CDR1 is SNHLY and CDR2 is FYNNEI in the germline V gene. V was cut by 6 bases and J by 1 base, with 13 bases left in between. The CDR3: CASRAGFFSYEQYF. The DNA of the CDR3 is TGTGCCAGCAGGGCAGGTTTTTTTTCCTACGAGCAGTACTTC.

The genes are TRBV5-1 and TRBJ2-1, with a possible D match to TRBD1 (6 bases). This CDR3 is built from 15 residues. Germline values: CDR1 SGHRS, CDR2 YFSETQ. V was pared by 3 bases and J by 3 bases, with 13 bases between. In nucleotides, the CDR3 is TGCGCCAGCAGCTGGGGGCAGCCGCTCTACAATGAGCAGTTCTTC. Its translation is CASSWGQPLYNEQFF.

This clonotype was picked up many times. The genes are TRBV29-1 and TRBJ2-1; D call uncertain. Trimming removed 1 base from V and 3 bases from J, with 13 bases in between. CDR3 length: 15 amino acids. Germline V gene sequence: CDR1 SQVTM, CDR2 ANQGSEA. In DNA form, the CDR3 reads TGCAGCGTTGAAGGTGGAAACCTCAACTACAATGAGCAGTTCTTC. Translated: CSVEGGNLNYNEQFF.

A few counts support this clonotype. The chain is built from TRBV4-3 and TRBJ2-1, with 11 bases identical to TRBD2. The CDR3 runs to 16 residues. Germline CDR1 reads LGHNA; CDR2 reads YSLEER. Trimming at V came to 1 base and at J to 8 bases, leaving 7 bases not matched to a gene. The CDR3 region is CASSQGGGLAVHEQFF. CDR3 bases: TGCGCCAGCAGCCAAGGGGGGGGACTAGCGGTCCATGAGCAGTTCTTC.